The entry below gives a single T cell receptor beta chain sequence along with its context. Its antigen is still unknown. These data come from a study of T cells in Graves' hyperthyroidism and ophthalmopathy. The overall study: Sampling of peripheral blood happened at initial diagnosis, prior to any treatment. Study outcomes and limitations: Ophthalmopathy and stable hyperthyroidism were separated by a 13 V-J model.

The CDR3 is 18 residues long. Germline CDR1 SGHVS, CDR2 FQNEAQ. V lost 2 bases, J lost 3 bases, and 19 bases lay in between. Graves' hyperthyroidism qualified as stable when ophthalmopathy did not progress within 18 months. Extraction of PBMCs used under 13 ml of fresh peripheral blood. The source material, RNA transcripts, was used to amplify TCR beta CDR3 regions. The HTBI primer set drove a first-round RT-PCR of the TCR CDR3. Each CDR3 protein gets one entry after TCRdb re-called the multiplex PCR reads with MiXCR. The table records about 690,000 distinct CDR3 sequences, 17% of them present only once.

Sequenced sample: blood. The TCR was taken from a man over 45 with Graves' hyperthyroidism. The chain combines TRBV7-8 with TRBJ2-2; D possibly corresponds to TRBD1 (5 bases). CDR3 in DNA: TGTGCCAGCAGCTTACCCTGGATAGGGGCGGCGCACACCGGGGAGCTGTTTTTT. Encoded protein: CASSLPWIGAAHTGELFF.